What follows are 21 T cell receptor beta chains derived from one specimen sequenced in a study of blood T cells in healthy people across ages. Through a sample-barcoded 5' primer and a J-beta primer mix, a second PCR was run for roughly 7 to 11 cycles. From the 5' RACE reads, TCRdb called clonotypes with MiXCR, one entry per CDR3 protein. Counted here are under 2,000,000 distinct CDR3 sequences, 49% occurring once; the ten biggest clones make up around 2.1%. The sample consisted of blood. Source of these receptors: a middle-aged woman in good health.

The chain carries TRBV20-1 and TRBJ2-7; no definite D call. The CDR3 runs to 10 residues. The germline CDR1 and CDR2 sequences are DFQATT and SNEGSKA (reference sequence). V lost 3 bases, J lost 2 bases, and 2 bases lay in between. DNA of the CDR3: TGCAGTGCTAGTACCTACGAGCAGTACTTC. Translation: CSASTYEQYF.

This chain joins TRBV5-1 and TRBJ2-5; D is unresolved. Germline CDR1 is SGHRS and CDR2 is YFSETQ. The CDR3 has 14 residues. Deletions cut 0 bases from V and 4 bases from J, with 10 bases between. The CDR3 sequence: CASSLDGLRETQYF. CDR3 DNA sequence: TGCGCCAGCAGCTTGGATGGGTTGCGAGAGACCCAGTACTTC.

This rearrangement joins TRBV2 to TRBJ2-3, with a weak D call TRBD2 (6 bases). Per germline, CDR1 SNHLY and CDR2 FYNNEI. Trimming stripped 6 bases from V and 3 bases from J, with 10 bases between. The CDR3 spans 13 residues. The CDR3 loop is CASRRERTDTQYF. The CDR3 bases are TGTGCCAGCAGACGGGAGAGGACAGATACGCAGTATTTT.

The gene calls are TRBV4-1 and TRBJ2-5, with D perhaps matching TRBD2 (6 bases). The V gene lost 3 bases and the J gene lost 5 bases, with 16 bases spanning the gap. Germline values: CDR1 MGHRA, CDR2 YSYEKL. The CDR3 sequence is 15 residues long. Written as DNA, the CDR3 is TGCGCCAGCAGCCACCAGGAGGGAATCGTTGAGACCCAGTACTTC. Amino acids: CASSHQEGIVETQYF.

This clonotype was counted a single time. V and J are TRBV6-1 and TRBJ1-2; TRBD1 agrees at 7 bases. Losses at the gene ends were 2 bases for V and 2 bases for J; bases not matched to a gene: 5. The germline gives CDR1 MNHNS, CDR2 SASEGT. There are 15 residues in the CDR3. The CDR3 bases are TGTGCCAGCAGTGAACAGTCAGGGGGGAACTATGGCTACACCTTC. Protein product: CASSEQSGGNYGYTF.

This clonotype was picked up a small number of times. V gene TRBV3-1 combines with J gene TRBJ2-7; D is ambiguous. CDR3 length: 14 residues. V was cut by 3 bases and J by 2 bases, with 11 bases left in between. CDR1 is LGHDT, CDR2 YNNKEL, per germline (reference sequence). The CDR3 loop reads CASSQATRTYEQYF. CDR3 bases: TGTGCCAGCAGCCAGGCGACACGCACCTACGAGCAGTACTTC.

The rearrangement links TRBV5-1 to TRBJ2-3; 8 bases map to TRBD1. This CDR3 contains 17 residues. Germline CDR1 is SGHRS and CDR2 is YFSETQ. Losses at the gene ends were 0 bases for V and 4 bases for J; bases not matched to a gene: 10. CDR3 in amino acids: CASSLGTGPAIPDTQYF. The CDR3, as DNA: TGCGCCAGCAGCTTGGGGACAGGGCCAGCTATCCCAGATACGCAGTATTTT.

The rearrangement joins TRBV29-1 to TRBJ2-1, with a tentative D call TRBD1 (5 bases). The J call may be mistaken, given a closer DNA end match to TRBJ2-7. The length of the CDR3 is 14 residues. Germline-derived CDR1 and CDR2 are SQVTM and ANQGSEA. The CDR3 region is CSVERGSSYNEQYF. The CDR3 DNA follows: TGCAGCGTTGAAAGGGGAAGCTCCTACAATGAGCAGTACTTC.

Turning to this clonotype: Its ends do not fully match the called genes, so a read error is possible. The chain couples TRBV4-3 to TRBJ1-2, with TRBD1 as a possible D gene (6 bases). The CDR3 is 16 amino acids. Germline values: CDR1 LGHNA, CDR2 YSLEER. The CDR3 bases are TGCGCCAGCAGCCAAGGCGGTACAGGGACACGCTATGACTACACCTTC. Translation gives CASSQGGTGTRYDYTF.

In this sample, this clonotype turned up once. The CDR3 sequence: CASSLYRAGGPQETQYF. In nucleotides, the CDR3 is TGTGCCAGCAGTTTATATAGAGCGGGGGGGCCTCAAGAGACCCAGTACTTC. The V gene is TRBV27, the J gene TRBJ2-5, with TRBD2 matching 10 bases. V trimming: 1 base; J trimming: 2 bases; junction bases outside the gene matches: 7. The CDR3 spans 17 residues. CDR1 is MNHEY, CDR2 SMNVEV, per germline (reference sequence).

This clonotype was detected only once. This chain uses TRBV6-2 or TRBV6-3 with TRBJ2-7; D may match TRBD1 or TRBD2 (5 bases each). The CDR3 is made up of 15 amino acids. With 6 bases removed from V and 3 bases from J, the gap between germline ends came to 18 bases. CDR1 and CDR2 from the germline V gene are MNHEY and SVGEGT. Here the CDR3 reads CASRPLRDHGYEQYF. For the CDR3, the DNA is TGTGCCAGCAGGCCCCTCAGGGACCATGGCTACGAGCAGTACTTC.

The rearrangement joins TRBV4-3 to TRBJ1-6; 9 bases align to TRBD1. J was trimmed by 9 bases and V by 4 bases; bases with no gene match: 7. From germline, CDR1 is LGHNA and CDR2 YSLEER. The CDR3 contains 15 residues. The chain's CDR3 is CASSPHRDRVSPLHF. CDR3 bases: TGCGCCAGCAGCCCCCACCGGGACAGGGTTTCACCCCTCCACTTT.

This clonotype was observed a handful of times. The V and J genes are TRBV7-6 and TRBJ2-1, with 9 bases matching TRBD2. This CDR3 is 15 amino acids long. The trim removed 1 base at V and 8 bases at J, leaving 6 bases unmatched. CDR1 SGHVS and CDR2 FNYEAQ come from the germline V gene. In DNA form, the CDR3 reads TGTGCCAGCAGCTTAGGAGCGGGGGGTGGCGATGAGCAGTTCTTC. Translated: CASSLGAGGGDEQFF.

This chain links TRBV15 with TRBJ2-6; 8 positions match TRBD1. Germline V gives CDR1 LNHNV, CDR2 YYDKDF (reference sequence). V lost 2 bases to trimming and J lost 0 bases; unmatched junction nucleotides: 9. The CDR3 runs 19 residues. The CDR3 loop is CATSRPRQGLRSGANVLTF. The CDR3 DNA is TGTGCCACCAGCAGACCAAGACAGGGGCTACGCTCTGGGGCCAACGTCCTGACTTTC.

This sequence joins TRBV20-1 and TRBJ2-2, with D perhaps matching TRBD2 (6 bases). The CDR3 has 13 residues. Germline V CDR1 and CDR2: DFQATT, SNEGSKA (reference sequence). Between the trimmed V and J ends, which lost 3 bases and 5 bases, there was a span of 10 bases. The CDR3 bases are TGCAGTGCTAGTACAGGAGGGACCGGGGAGCTGTTTTTT. This sequence encodes CSASTGGTGELFF.

The sample holds many counts of this clonotype. The chain recombines TRBV27 with TRBJ2-1, with D tentatively TRBD1 (6 bases). The V and J ends lost 7 bases and 6 bases respectively, with 22 bases between them. Germline V gene sequence: CDR1 MNHEY, CDR2 SMNVEV (reference sequence). CDR3 size: 16 residues. CDR3 loop: CASTPGERTVLNEQFF. In DNA, the CDR3 is TGTGCCAGCACCCCCGGGGAACGGACAGTTCTCAATGAGCAGTTCTTC.

The rearrangement links TRBV7-2 to TRBJ2-7, with 10 bases matching TRBD2. The CDR3 loop spans 15 amino acids. Germline trimming cut 3 bases from V and 2 bases from J; bases unmatched to any gene: 4. Germline loops: CDR1 SGHTA, CDR2 FQGNSA. CDR3 DNA sequence: TGTGCCAGCAGCTTTAGCGGGGGGACCCCCTACGAGCAGTACTTC. Its translation: CASSFSGGTPYEQYF.

The V and J genes are TRBV27 and TRBJ2-4; 11 bases are a match to TRBD2. The DNA end is more similar to TRBJ2-7, so the J call may be wrong. CDR1 MNHEY and CDR2 SMNVEV come from the germline V gene (reference sequence). The CDR3 extends over 15 amino acids. The CDR3 loop reads CASVASGGQPYEQYF. CDR3 sequence (DNA): TGTGCCAGCGTGGCTAGCGGGGGGCAACCCTACGAGCAGTACTTC.

About this clonotype: An end of the junction does not agree with germline; a read error may underlie this. The V gene is TRBV7-2, the J gene TRBJ2-3; D perhaps matches TRBD2 (6 bases). The CDR3 has 15 amino acids. CDR1 is SGHTA and CDR2 is FQGNSA in the germline V gene. As DNA, the CDR3 is TGTGCCTGCAGCCGCCAGGAGGGACTCACAGATACGCAGTATTTT. Translation gives CACSRQEGLTDTQYF.

The chain employs TRBV5-1 and TRBJ1-2; 7 nucleotides agree with TRBD1. Trimming cost V 4 bases and J 2 bases; bases outside gene matches: 5. Germline assignment: CDR1 SGHRS and CDR2 YFSETQ. CDR3 length: 14 amino acids. The CDR3 DNA is TGCGCCAGCAGCGTGGACAGGACAAACTATGGCTACACCTTC. Protein product: CASSVDRTNYGYTF.

The chain couples TRBV6-2 or TRBV6-3 to TRBJ2-2, with D tentatively TRBD2 (5 bases). Per the germline V gene, CDR1 is MNHEY and CDR2 is SVGEGT. CDR3 size: 16 residues. Trimming cost V 3 bases and J 4 bases, with 15 bases left between them. The CDR3 reads CASSYGRGEVTGELFF. The CDR3 DNA reads TGTGCCAGCAGTTATGGTCGGGGTGAGGTCACCGGGGAGCTGTTTTTT.